This TCR beta chain was recovered during a study of T cells in Graves' hyperthyroidism and ophthalmopathy. Findings of the study overall: Most clonotypes expanded in thyroid above 0.001 were likewise present in blood. Onset of ophthalmopathy came a median roughly 6 months after the model predicted it.

Amplification targeted TCR beta CDR3 regions from RNA transcripts. RT-PCR in the first round (using the HTBI primer set) targeted the TCR CDR3. TCRdb passed the multiplex PCR reads through MiXCR, listing each CDR3 protein once. The sample records about 640,000 distinct CDR3 sequences, roughly 45% being singletons. The V end was cut by 5 bases, the J end by 5 bases, with 18 bases between. This CDR3 has 15 amino acids. As regards this clonotype: As yet, its antigen is unknown.

Uncontrolled infection, other autoimmune disease, pregnancy or lactation led to exclusion. J is TRBJ1-1 and V is TRBV12-3 or TRBV12-4, with D possibly being TRBD1 (6 bases). This receptor was obtained from an adult man with Graves' disease, either hyperthyroidism or ophthalmopathy (not recorded which). The sample comprised peripheral blood or thyroid tissue (not recorded which). The CDR3 loop reads CASSQNRVSETEAFF. DNA for the CDR3: TGTGCCAGCAGTCAAAACAGGGTATCTGAGACTGAAGCTTTCTTT.